One sample yielded the 28 T cell receptor beta chains listed below, sequenced in a study of T cells in localized non-small cell lung cancer. Measured with immunoSEQ multiplex PCR; TCRdb has only the in-frame clones, and not every one. The profile shows fewer than 9,000 clones, about half of them singletons. The sample consisted of lymph node tissue, taken before any cancer treatment. These TCRs come from a man aged 35 to 69 with stage I lung adenocarcinoma.

The genes are TRBV19 and TRBJ2-7; a possible D gene is TRBD2 (5 bases). The CDR3 is 14 residues long. Trimming cost V 5 bases and J 0 bases, with 11 bases left between them. Germline CDR1 LNHDA, CDR2 SQIVND (reference sequence). CDR3 region: CASSFNRDSYEQYF. CDR3 DNA sequence: TGTGCCAGTAGTTTTAACCGGGACTCCTACGAGCAGTACTTC.

This clone appeared a few times. The rearrangement joins TRBV11-3 to TRBJ1-4; no clear D. Per germline, CDR1 SGHNT and CDR2 YENEEA. This CDR3 is built from 15 residues. The V and J ends lost 5 bases and 8 bases respectively, with 18 bases between them. DNA for the CDR3: TGTGCCAGCAGCGAACAAGCTCGGATTGGGGAAAAACTGTTTTTT. This gives the protein CASSEQARIGEKLFF.

The J gene is TRBJ1-1, the V gene TRBV30; D remains unclear. Trimming took 5 bases from V and 7 from J, leaving 11 bases between them. Germline values: CDR1 GTSNPN, CDR2 SVGIG (reference sequence). This CDR3 spans 11 amino acids. The CDR3 protein is CAWAPTREAFF. The CDR3 DNA follows: TGTGCCTGGGCCCCGACCCGTGAAGCTTTCTTT. Filled out from reference TRBV30 and TRBJ1-1, the complete variable domain reads SQTIHQWPATLVQPVGSPLSLECTVEGTSNPNLYWYRQAAGRGLQLLFYSVGIGQISSEVPQNLSASRPQDRQFILSSKKLLLSDSGFYLCAWAPTREAFFGQGTRLTVV.

The V and J genes are TRBV29-1 and TRBJ2-3; 10 nucleotides agree with TRBD2. With V trimmed by 3 bases and J by 1 base, 4 bases remained unmatched. This CDR3 has 15 residues. The germline V gene encodes CDR1 SQVTM and CDR2 ANQGSEA. The CDR3 here is CSVDPTSGGTDTQYF. The CDR3, as DNA: TGCAGCGTTGACCCTACTAGCGGGGGCACAGATACGCAGTATTTT.

J is TRBJ2-3 and V is TRBV18; 10 positions match TRBD2. CDR3 size: 14 residues. Losses at the gene ends were 8 bases for V and 6 bases for J; bases not matched to a gene: 8. Germline lookup yields CDR1 KGHSH and CDR2 LQKENI. The CDR3 sequence is CASTSGGASDTQYF. The CDR3 DNA reads TGTGCCAGCACAAGCGGGGGGGCGTCTGATACGCAGTATTTT.

By its share, this clone is medium-sized (0.01 to 0.1%). The chain has TRBV11-3 and TRBJ2-2; tentative D call: TRBD1 (5 bases). Trimming removed 5 bases from V and 1 base from J, with 8 bases in between. The CDR3 is made up of 14 amino acids. In germline, CDR1 is SGHNT, CDR2 YENEEA. This CDR3 reads CASSLQGNTGELFF. The CDR3, as DNA: TGTGCCAGCAGCCTCCAGGGGAACACCGGGGAGCTGTTTTTT.

This clone has more than one count but fewer than ten. This rearrangement joins TRBV15 to TRBJ2-2, with TRBD1 identical over 8 bases. The CDR3 loop spans 15 amino acids. V was pared by 3 bases and J by 5 bases, with 5 bases of the junction left unmatched. Per the germline V gene, CDR1 is LNHNV and CDR2 is YYDKDF (reference sequence). CDR3 in DNA: TGTGCCACCAGCAGCCCTACAGGGGGGACCGGGGAGCTGTTTTTT. It translates to CATSSPTGGTGELFF.

The genes are TRBV30 and TRBJ2-3; weak D call: TRBD2 (5 bases). Germline assignment: CDR1 GTSNPN and CDR2 SVGIG (reference sequence). CDR3 size: 11 residues. V dropped 4 bases and J dropped 6 bases, with 8 bases sitting between them. The CDR3 spells CAWNSGDTQYF. The CDR3 DNA reads TGTGCCTGGAACTCGGGGGATACGCAGTATTTT.

This clone was seen only a few times. The chain recombines TRBV11-3 with TRBJ1-4; TRBD1 agrees at 9 bases. After removal of 6 bases from V and 7 bases from J, the junction contained 9 bases not matched to a gene. The CDR3 spans 15 residues. Germline loops: CDR1 SGHNT, CDR2 YENEEA. CDR3 bases: TGTGCCAGCAGGCCAACCGGGACAGGGTCTGAAAAACTGTTTTTT. Residues: CASRPTGTGSEKLFF.

The J gene is TRBJ1-2, the V gene TRBV6-1; D call uncertain. CDR3 length equals 13 residues. Germline V gene lookup returns CDR1 MNHNS and CDR2 SASEGT. Trimming cost V 0 bases and J 8 bases, with 10 bases left between them. CDR3 coding DNA: TGTGCCAGCAGTGAAGCCGGGGTAAGCGGCTACACCTTC. It specifies CASSEAGVSGYTF.

This clone has only a few counts. This rearrangement joins TRBV7-6 to TRBJ2-7; 11 bases are a match to TRBD1. The CDR3 extends over 15 amino acids. After removal of 4 bases from V and 3 bases from J, the junction contained 5 bases not matched to a gene. Germline V gives CDR1 SGHVS, CDR2 FNYEAQ. This chain's CDR3 is CASSSRTGGGYEQYF. The CDR3 coding sequence is TGTGCCAGCAGCTCCCGGACAGGGGGCGGCTACGAGCAGTACTTC.

The chain carries TRBV6-8 and TRBJ2-1; 7 bases agree with TRBD1. The ends lost 2 bases at V and 7 bases at J; junction bases unmatched: 2. The CDR3 has 13 amino acids. Germline V gives CDR1 MNHGY, CDR2 SAAAGT. In DNA, the CDR3 is TGTGCCAGCAGTTACCGACAGGGAAATGAGCAGTTCTTC. This translates into CASSYRQGNEQFF.

Only a few counts were recorded for this clone. CDR3 loop: CASRSPGTAHGYTF. CDR3 in DNA: TGTGCCAGCAGATCCCCCGGGACAGCCCATGGCTACACCTTC. V is TRBV6-8 and J is TRBJ1-2; 7 bases are a match to TRBD1. CDR1 is MNHGY, CDR2 SAAAGT, per germline. The length of the CDR3 is 14 residues. V gave up 6 bases and J gave up 6 bases; unmatched junction bases: 10.

CDR3: CASSPGGGANEQYF. The DNA for the CDR3 is TGTGCCAGCTCACCAGGCGGGGGGGCAAACGAGCAGTACTTC. The chain combines TRBV18 with TRBJ2-7; TRBD2 aligns across 9 bases. Germline trimming cut 2 bases from V and 5 bases from J; bases unmatched to any gene: 4. This CDR3 region has 14 residues. The V gene's germline CDR1 is KGHSH and CDR2 LQKENI.

In DNA form, the CDR3 reads TGTGCCAGCAGGCCAGGGGGACTCTACGAGCAGTACTTC. It is translated as CASRPGGLYEQYF. The chain employs TRBV28 and TRBJ2-7; a weak D match, TRBD1 (7 bases). The germline V and J ends were trimmed by 6 bases and 3 bases, with 12 bases remaining between them. The CDR3 has 13 amino acids. CDR1 and CDR2 from the germline V gene are MDHEN and SYDVKM.

The chain couples TRBV11-3 to TRBJ2-1; D is ambiguous. V was clipped by 2 bases and J by 0 bases, with 14 bases between them. Germline loops: CDR1 SGHNT, CDR2 YENEEA. The CDR3 loop spans 17 amino acids. CDR3 loop: CASSLILVTRSYNEQFF. As DNA, the CDR3 is TGTGCCAGCAGCTTAATTCTAGTTACTCGCTCCTACAATGAGCAGTTCTTC.

Only a few counts were recorded for this clone. The rearrangement links TRBV28 to TRBJ2-7; 10 nucleotides align to TRBD1. Per the germline V gene, CDR1 is MDHEN and CDR2 is SYDVKM. The CDR3 extends over 15 amino acids. The J segment lost 0 bases and the V segment lost 5 bases, leaving 4 bases of the junction unmatched. CDR3 in amino acids: CASSRDRGSSYEQYF. As DNA, the CDR3 is TGTGCCAGCAGTCGGGACAGGGGAAGCTCCTACGAGCAGTACTTC.

This clone was counted only a few times. V usage is TRBV7-4 and J usage is TRBJ1-1; perhaps TRBD1 as D (5 bases). Trimming removed 6 bases at V and 1 base at J, with 15 bases between. The V gene's germline CDR1 is SGHVT and CDR2 SQSDAQ. The CDR3 runs to 15 residues. The CDR3 DNA is TGTGCCAGCAGGACCGGGGCGCAGGCGAACACTGAAGCTTTCTTT. It specifies CASRTGAQANTEAFF.

The DNA of the CDR3 is TGTGCCAGCAGCTCCTCCCGGGGGGGCCAATTAGAGCAGTACTTC. Translation: CASSSSRGGQLEQYF. The rearrangement uses TRBV9 and TRBJ2-7, with 8 bases aligning to TRBD2. The length of the CDR3 is 15 residues. V shed 4 bases and J 7 bases; nucleotides not matched to a gene: 13. Germline V gives CDR1 SGDLS, CDR2 YYNGEE.

The rearrangement uses TRBV28 and TRBJ2-7, with D tentatively TRBD1 (6 bases). Germline assignment: CDR1 MDHEN and CDR2 SYDVKM. Deletions cut 5 bases from V and 3 bases from J, with 14 bases between. This CDR3 has 14 residues. The chain's CDR3 is CASSLEQGNYEQYF. CDR3 sequence (DNA): TGTGCCAGCAGTCTGGAGCAGGGGAACTACGAGCAGTACTTC.

The gene calls are TRBV29-1 and TRBJ2-1; D tentatively fits TRBD1 or TRBD2 (5 bases each). In germline, CDR1 is SQVTM, CDR2 ANQGSEA. The length of the CDR3 is 16 residues. The ends were cut back, 4 bases at V and 7 bases at J, with 23 bases in the middle. CDR3 DNA sequence: TGCAGCGTTGGGGCCCTAGAGTATAACTGGGGGAATGAGCAGTTCTTC. Protein sequence: CSVGALEYNWGNEQFF.

This sequence joins TRBV15 and TRBJ2-2, with D unclear. Germline V gene sequence: CDR1 LNHNV, CDR2 YYDKDF (reference sequence). V dropped 0 bases and J dropped 5 bases, with 10 bases sitting between them. The CDR3 sequence is 15 residues long. In DNA, the CDR3 is TGTGCCACCAGCAGAGACCGAGCGCAGACCGGGGAGCTGTTTTTT. Its translation: CATSRDRAQTGELFF.

CDR3 DNA: TGTGCCAGCAGACAGGGGGGTTGGACTGAAGCTTTCTTT. Its protein product is CASRQGGWTEAFF. V and J are TRBV28 and TRBJ1-1; 8 positions match TRBD1. The CDR3 extends over 13 amino acids. CDR1 MDHEN and CDR2 SYDVKM come from the germline V gene. The V gene end was trimmed by 6 bases and the J gene end by 5 bases; junction bases not matched to a gene: 5.

The rearrangement joins TRBV27 to TRBJ1-1, with 7 bases fitting TRBD1. From germline, CDR1 is MNHEY and CDR2 SMNVEV (reference sequence). The CDR3 sequence is 17 residues long. The V and J ends lost 5 bases and 2 bases, in that order; junction bases with no gene match: 14. The chain's CDR3 is CASSRDSQKWGNTEAFF. The CDR3, as DNA: TGTGCCAGCAGTAGGGACAGCCAGAAATGGGGTAACACTGAAGCTTTCTTT.

The V gene is TRBV6-8, the J gene TRBJ1-6; maybe TRBD1 (6 bases). The CDR3 covers 15 residues. The germline V gene encodes CDR1 MNHGY and CDR2 SAAAGT. V was cut by 5 bases and J by 7 bases, with 15 bases left in between. CDR3 DNA sequence: TGTGCCAGCAGTATGTTTGGACAGCCCAATTCACCCCTCCACTTT. This sequence encodes CASSMFGQPNSPLHF.

The V call is TRBV6-7, the J call TRBJ1-3; D perhaps matches TRBD1 (6 bases). TRBV6-7 is marked as an open reading frame, function uncertain. Trimming took off 6 bases at V and 0 bases at J, with 12 bases between the two ends. The CDR3 has 15 amino acids. The CDR3 reads CASRTRGGSGNTIYF. CDR3 coding DNA: TGTGCCAGCAGGACTAGGGGGGGCTCTGGAAACACCATATATTTT.

Concerning this clone: Sequence at one end of the junction differs from germline and may be a read error. The rearrangement uses TRBV28 and TRBJ2-3; possibly TRBD1 for D (6 bases). Germline values: CDR1 MDHEN, CDR2 SYDVKM. This CDR3 is 14 amino acids long. DNA of the CDR3: TGTGCCAGCAGTAGTACAGGGTCCACAGATACGCAATATTTT. It translates to CASSSTGSTDTQYF.

The chain links TRBV28 to TRBJ2-7, with D perhaps TRBD1 (5 bases). The germline CDR1 and CDR2 sequences are MDHEN and SYDVKM. The V and J ends lost 7 bases and 6 bases respectively, with 25 bases between them. This CDR3 region has 16 residues. Here the CDR3 reads CASNHATGSVRVEQYF. DNA of the CDR3: TGTGCCAGCAACCATGCTACAGGATCGGTAAGAGTCGAGCAGTACTTC.